This entry lists 19 T cell receptor beta chains sequenced from one sample in a study of beta chain features in type 1 diabetes. The whole isolated RNA underwent reverse transcription, so sequencing captured expressed TCRB transcripts. Repertoires were generated with immunoSEQ multiplex PCR, while TCRdb's copy carries only in-frame clones and drops some. Of fewer than 650,000 clones listed, 15% to 19% are singletons. The specimen sequenced was naive CD4+ T cells from blood. These receptors were taken from a man aged 18-30 years in good health.

The sample holds a few counts of this clone. The chain combines TRBV7-2 with TRBJ2-1; TRBD2 matches at 9 bases. Germline CDR1 is SGHTA and CDR2 is FQGNSA. V was pared by 6 bases and J by 9 bases, with 12 bases of the junction left unmatched. The CDR3 contains 15 residues. The CDR3 region is CASRPPGLANLEQFF. CDR3 bases: TGTGCCAGCAGACCACCGGGACTAGCTAATCTTGAGCAGTTCTTC.

CDR3 in DNA: TGTGCCAGCAGCACCACAGGGTTGGGGGCCAACGTCCTGACTTTC. It translates to CASSTTGLGANVLTF. The chain combines TRBV7-2 with TRBJ2-6; TRBD1 might be the D (6 bases). This CDR3 has 15 residues. V was cut by 5 bases and J by 4 bases, with 12 bases left in between. The germline V gene encodes CDR1 SGHTA and CDR2 FQGNSA.

This clone was counted a few times. V and J are TRBV29-1 and TRBJ2-2, with 9 bases lining up with TRBD1. The CDR3 totals 14 residues. Germline V lookup: CDR1 SQVTM, CDR2 ANQGSEA. V lost 5 bases to trimming and J lost 4 bases; unmatched junction nucleotides: 5. In nucleotides, the CDR3 is TGCAGCGTTCGGGACAGGGCCGGCACCGGGGAGCTGTTTTTT. This sequence encodes CSVRDRAGTGELFF.

V gene TRBV5-6 combines with J gene TRBJ1-1; D is ambiguous. The germline V gene has CDR1 SGHDT and CDR2 YYEEEE. This CDR3 contains 13 residues. Deletions cut 0 bases from V and 5 bases from J, with 8 bases between. CDR3 DNA sequence: TGTGCCAGCAGCTTGGAAATGAGAACTGAAGCTTTCTTT. Encoded protein: CASSLEMRTEAFF.

This clone showed up just a few times. The chain combines TRBV7-2 with TRBJ1-3, with 7 bases fitting TRBD1. The junction had 5 bases not matched to a gene; V was cut back by 1 base and J by 5 bases. CDR1 is SGHTA, CDR2 FQGNSA, per germline. CDR3 length: 15 amino acids. CDR3 nucleotides: TGTGCCAGCAGCTTAGTCGGGACAGTAAGAAACACCATATATTTT. It translates to CASSLVGTVRNTIYF.

This clone occurred many times. V usage is TRBV14 and J usage is TRBJ1-1; D remains unclear. Deletions cut 3 bases from V and 0 bases from J, with 5 bases between. Germline V gene data show CDR1 as SGHDN and CDR2 as FVKESK. CDR3 length: 13 amino acids. CDR3 nucleotides: TGTGCCAGCAGCCAGCAGGTGAACACTGAAGCTTTCTTT. Its protein product is CASSQQVNTEAFF.

The genes are TRBV5-1 and TRBJ1-1, with TRBD1 identical over 9 bases. J lost 5 bases, V lost 4 bases, and 6 bases had no gene match. The CDR3 spans 14 residues. Looked up from germline, CDR1 is SGHRS and CDR2 is YFSETQ. Here the CDR3 reads CASSLQGAGTEAFF. The CDR3 DNA follows: TGCGCCAGCAGCCTACAGGGGGCAGGGACTGAAGCTTTCTTT. Complete variable domain (other parts from reference TRBV5-1 and TRBJ1-1): KAGVTQTPRYLIKTRGQQVTLSCSPISGHRSVSWYQQTPGQGLQFLFEYFSETQRNKGNFPGRFSGRQFSNSRSEMNVSTLELGDSALYLCASSLQGAGTEAFFGQGTRLTVV.

At least ten counts were recorded for this clone. The rearrangement uses TRBV23-1 and TRBJ1-2; D remains unclear. TRBV23-1 is assigned to the ORF class and has an uncertain function. Trimming took 1 base from V and 0 from J, leaving 9 bases between them. CDR3 length: 15 residues. The CDR3 here is CASSQYGGSNYGYTF. In DNA form, the CDR3 reads TGCGCCAGCAGTCAATACGGCGGTTCTAACTATGGCTACACCTTC.

V usage is TRBV2 and J usage is TRBJ1-5; D is unresolved. The CDR3 consists of 13 residues. Germline V gene data show CDR1 as SNHLY and CDR2 as FYNNEI. The ends were cut back, 3 bases at V and 6 bases at J, with 9 bases in the middle. This chain's CDR3 is CASSEAGFQPQHF. The CDR3 nucleotides read TGTGCCAGCAGTGAGGCAGGTTTTCAGCCCCAGCATTTT.

The chain employs TRBV5-1 and TRBJ1-1, with a tentative D call TRBD1 (6 bases). V lost 4 bases and J 0 bases, leaving 13 bases between the germline ends. The CDR3 spans 15 residues. Germline V gene data show CDR1 as SGHRS and CDR2 as YFSETQ. Here the CDR3 DNA reads TGCGCCAGCAGCACAGGGACAACCATGAACACTGAAGCTTTCTTT. Amino acid sequence: CASSTGTTMNTEAFF.

This sequence joins TRBV6-4 and TRBJ2-6; no clear D. Looked up from germline, CDR1 is MRHNA and CDR2 is SNTAGT. V lost 2 bases to trimming and J lost 2 bases, with 7 bases between them. The CDR3 extends over 15 amino acids. This CDR3 reads CASSDRPAGANVLTF. The CDR3 DNA reads TGTGCCAGCAGTGACAGGCCAGCTGGGGCCAACGTCCTGACTTTC.

This clone has a handful of counts. The gene calls are TRBV18 and TRBJ2-3, with D possibly TRBD1 on 5 matching bases. The CDR3 consists of 15 residues. V was pared by 3 bases and J by 4 bases, with 14 bases between. Germline-derived CDR1 and CDR2 are KGHSH and LQKENI. The CDR3 region is CASSPGKGLADTQYF. The CDR3, as DNA: TGTGCCAGCTCACCCGGAAAGGGGTTGGCAGATACGCAGTATTTT.

This clone was observed a handful of times. J is TRBJ2-1 and V is TRBV6-1; D not resolved. The germline V and J ends were trimmed by 6 bases and 5 bases, with 5 bases remaining between them. The CDR3 runs 11 residues. CDR1 MNHNS and CDR2 SASEGT come from the germline V gene. The CDR3 DNA reads TGTGCCAGCAGCCTTAACAATGAGCAGTTCTTC. As protein: CASSLNNEQFF.

CDR3 nucleotides: TGTGCCAGCAGCGGGGGAGGGCTAGCGGCTCAGTACTTC. It encodes CASSGGGLAAQYF. V gene TRBV9 combines with J gene TRBJ2-7, with 7 bases identical to TRBD2. The length of the CDR3 is 13 residues. In germline, CDR1 is SGDLS, CDR2 YYNGEE. Losses at the gene ends were 3 bases for V and 10 bases for J; bases not matched to a gene: 10.

This clone was recorded a few times. The genes are TRBV6-5 and TRBJ2-7, with D maybe TRBD2 (5 bases). From germline, CDR1 is MNHEY and CDR2 SVGAGI. CDR3 length equals 15 residues. V lost 0 bases, J lost 0 bases, and 9 bases lay in between. The DNA for the CDR3 is TGTGCCAGCAGTTACTCAGGACTGAACTCCTACGAGCAGTACTTC. Its translation: CASSYSGLNSYEQYF.

This clone came up a few times. V gene TRBV14 combines with J gene TRBJ2-5; 8 bases are a match to TRBD1. The germline gives CDR1 SGHDN, CDR2 FVKESK. This CDR3 is built from 15 residues. V was pared by 4 bases and J by 5 bases, with 9 bases of the junction left unmatched. This chain's CDR3 is CASSLRTGLRETQYF. The CDR3 DNA reads as TGTGCCAGCAGCCTCCGGACAGGGTTAAGGGAGACCCAGTACTTC.

The chain combines TRBV28 with TRBJ2-7, with TRBD2 identical over 13 bases. The junction had 8 bases not matched to a gene; V was cut back by 4 bases and J by 5 bases. The germline V gene has CDR1 MDHEN and CDR2 SYDVKM. The CDR3 runs 16 residues. CDR3 loop: CASSWTRLAGGHEQYF. CDR3 nucleotides: TGTGCCAGCAGTTGGACCCGACTAGCGGGGGGTCACGAGCAGTACTTC.

The rearrangement uses TRBV6-5 and TRBJ2-1; a possible D gene is TRBD1 (7 bases). CDR3 length equals 15 residues. Germline CDR1 reads MNHEY; CDR2 reads SVGAGI. V gave up 5 bases and J gave up 2 bases, with 13 bases separating them. The CDR3: CASSGGTVTYNEQFF. CDR3 coding DNA: TGTGCCAGCAGTGGGGGGACAGTTACCTACAATGAGCAGTTCTTC.

The chain is built from TRBV9 and TRBJ2-3; 11 nucleotides agree with TRBD2. Germline V lookup: CDR1 SGDLS, CDR2 YYNGEE. The V and J ends lost 0 bases and 2 bases, in that order; junction bases with no gene match: 5. This CDR3 has 17 amino acids. The CDR3 spells CASSVGGSGGVTDTQYF. In DNA form, the CDR3 reads TGTGCCAGCAGCGTAGGCGGTAGCGGGGGGGTCACAGATACGCAGTATTTT.